These 25 T cell receptor beta chains were all obtained from the same sample, sequenced in a study of blood T cell repertoires in COVID-19. Assay used: immunoSEQ multiplex PCR; TCRdb lists only in-frame clones, some missing. The sample lists over 200,000 clones; about nine tenths were seen once. Sequenced input: peripheral blood. The source is a person under 30 with COVID-19, enrolled during active disease.

CDR3 region: CASSVRGTGAGANVLTF. The CDR3 DNA reads TGCGCCAGCAGCGTAAGGGGTACTGGAGCTGGGGCCAACGTCCTGACTTTC. The chain has TRBV4-1 and TRBJ2-6, with a tentative D call TRBD1 (5 bases). The germline gives CDR1 MGHRA, CDR2 YSYEKL. V was shortened by 5 bases and J by 2 bases, with 16 bases between the two germline ends. The CDR3 covers 17 residues.

The chain is built from TRBV5-1 and TRBJ2-3, with 8 bases aligning to TRBD1. Germline assignment: CDR1 SGHRS and CDR2 YFSETQ. The V segment lost 4 bases and the J segment 6 bases; nucleotides outside the gene matches: 4. The CDR3 covers 13 residues. CDR3 amino acids: CASSTGQGDTQYF. DNA for the CDR3: TGCGCCAGCAGCACAGGACAGGGTGATACGCAGTATTTT.

The rearrangement links TRBV6-6 to TRBJ2-2; TRBD1 is a possible D gene (5 bases). The germline V gene encodes CDR1 MNHNY and CDR2 SVGAGI (reference sequence). The CDR3 loop spans 13 amino acids. The ends were cut back, 6 bases at V and 4 bases at J, with 9 bases in the middle. CDR3 nucleotides: TGTGCCAGCAGCACCACAGGCACCGGGGAGCTGTTTTTT. Protein product: CASSTTGTGELFF.

The chain carries TRBV7-8 and TRBJ2-7, with a possible D match to TRBD2 (5 bases). CDR3 length equals 15 residues. CDR1 is SGHVS, CDR2 FQNEAQ, per germline. The V end was cut by 1 base, the J end by 3 bases, with 13 bases between. This CDR3 is CASSLVVGGYYEQYF. The CDR3 DNA is TGTGCCAGCAGCTTAGTCGTTGGCGGGTACTACGAGCAGTACTTC.

Only a few counts were recorded for this clone. The V and J genes are TRBV19 and TRBJ2-2, with 7 bases that match TRBD1. CDR3 size: 14 residues. Germline loops: CDR1 LNHDA, CDR2 SQIVND (reference sequence). The V gene end was trimmed by 5 bases and the J gene end by 5 bases; junction bases not matched to a gene: 5. The CDR3 here is CASSVGQQTGELFF. The CDR3 DNA follows: TGTGCCAGTAGTGTGGGACAGCAAACCGGGGAGCTGTTTTTT.

The genes are TRBV19 and TRBJ2-5; 7 bases are shared with TRBD2. This CDR3 spans 15 amino acids. Germline V CDR1 and CDR2: LNHDA, SQIVND (reference sequence). The trim removed 6 bases at V and 9 bases at J, leaving 16 bases unmatched. CDR3 in DNA: TGTGCCAGTAGGGAAAGCGGGACTACAAGAGAACCCCAGTACTTC. Protein sequence: CASRESGTTREPQYF.

The rearrangement uses TRBV7-9 and TRBJ1-2, with D possibly being TRBD1 (5 bases). Per the germline V gene, CDR1 is SEHNR and CDR2 is FQNEAQ (reference sequence). This CDR3 spans 14 amino acids. Trimming removed 6 bases at V and 2 bases at J, with 13 bases between. The CDR3 DNA follows: TGTGCCAGCAGGCCTCCCGGGGGGAACTATGGCTACACCTTC. Translation gives CASRPPGGNYGYTF. Combining the CDR3 with reference TRBV7-9 and TRBJ1-2 gives the whole variable domain DTGVSQNPRHKITKRGQNVTFRCDPISEHNRLYWYRQTLGQGPEFLTYFQNEAQLEKSRLLSDRFSAERPKGSFSTLEIQRTEQGDSAMYLCASRPPGGNYGYTFGSGTRLTVV.

This clone has only one observation. This chain joins TRBV4-2 and TRBJ2-7; weak D call: TRBD2 (5 bases). Trimming shortened V by 0 bases and J by 2 bases, and 11 bases separated the two germline ends. In germline, CDR1 is LGHNA, CDR2 YNFKEQ. The CDR3 has 15 residues. Written as DNA, the CDR3 is TGTGCCAGCAGCCAAGATACGAGCGGACCCTACGAGCAGTACTTC. It is translated as CASSQDTSGPYEQYF.

The rearrangement links TRBV27 to TRBJ2-7; possible D gene TRBD1, 7 bases. Germline CDR1 reads MNHEY; CDR2 reads SMNVEV (reference sequence). The V gene lost 5 bases and the J gene lost 3 bases, with 17 bases spanning the gap. The CDR3 has 15 residues. CDR3 protein: CASSITGTAGYEQYF. CDR3 in DNA: TGTGCCAGCAGTATCACCGGGACAGCGGGCTACGAGCAGTACTTC.

The J gene is TRBJ2-3, the V gene TRBV10-3; weak D call: TRBD1 (5 bases). The CDR3 has 14 amino acids. In germline, CDR1 is ENHRY, CDR2 SYGVKD. V lost 5 bases, J lost 2 bases, and 11 bases lay in between. CDR3 loop: CAISRQSPTDTQYF. The CDR3 coding sequence is TGTGCCATCAGTCGACAGAGCCCCACAGATACGCAGTATTTT.

This clone was detected only once. One junction end does not reproduce the germline sequence, and a read error may be involved. The sample carries other DNA sequences with the same CDR3. The CDR3 reads CASLSMGDTYEQYF. CDR3 DNA: TGCGCTAGTCTCTCCATGGGGGACACCTACGAGCAGTACTTC. V is TRBV12-5 and J is TRBJ2-7, with D perhaps matching TRBD1 (6 bases). This CDR3 region has 14 residues. Germline lookup yields CDR1 LGHNT and CDR2 FRNRAP.

V is TRBV2 and J is TRBJ2-4, with 7 bases that match TRBD2. CDR1 is SNHLY and CDR2 is FYNNEI in the germline V gene. This CDR3 contains 15 residues. J gave up 12 bases and V 6 bases, and 17 bases lay outside the gene matches. This CDR3 reads CASSNALAEAAGQYF. The DNA for the CDR3 is TGTGCCAGCAGCAATGCCCTAGCGGAAGCCGCGGGTCAGTACTTC. Full variable domain (missing parts from reference TRBV2 and TRBJ2-4): EPEVTQTPSHQVTQMGQEVILRCVPISNHLYFYWYRQILGQKVEFLVSFYNNEISEKSEIFDDQFSVERPDGSNFTLKIRSTKLEDSAMYFCASSNALAEAAGQYFGAGTRLSVL.

The chain has TRBV20-1 and TRBJ1-2; D is unclear. V was pared by 5 bases and J by 4 bases, with 8 bases between. The CDR3 covers 11 residues. Germline V CDR1 and CDR2: DFQATT, SNEGSKA (reference sequence). CDR3 residues: CSAPPSYGYTF. For the CDR3, the DNA is TGCAGTGCTCCTCCTAGCTATGGCTACACCTTC.

This chain connects TRBV6-1 to TRBJ2-3; unclear D gene. The CDR3 loop spans 15 amino acids. The V and J ends lost 0 bases and 0 bases respectively, with 7 bases between them. From germline, CDR1 is MNHNS and CDR2 SASEGT. CDR3 in amino acids: CASSEAFTSTDTQYF. CDR3 coding DNA: TGTGCCAGCAGTGAAGCCTTTACTAGCACAGATACGCAGTATTTT.

V is TRBV14 and J is TRBJ2-1; D is ambiguous. The germline V gene encodes CDR1 SGHDN and CDR2 FVKESK. The CDR3 consists of 13 residues. V dropped 4 bases and J dropped 13 bases, with 17 bases sitting between them. CDR3 sequence: CASSLHDSAPQFF. CDR3 DNA: TGTGCCAGCAGCCTTCACGACTCGGCTCCTCAGTTCTTC.

The chain carries TRBV10-2 and TRBJ2-1; possibly TRBD1 for D (6 bases). V lost 5 bases and J lost 12, with 20 bases in between. The CDR3 extends over 14 amino acids. The germline CDR1 and CDR2 sequences are WSHSY and SAAADI. The CDR3 region has the DNA TGCGCCAGCAGTCCCGGGACATCTTCCATCTCGCAGTTCTTC. Encoded protein: CASSPGTSSISQFF.

This clone was detected once. The rearrangement uses TRBV28 and TRBJ1-2, with D possibly TRBD1 on 6 matching bases. V was pared by 3 bases and J by 2 bases, with 10 bases between. The CDR3 is made up of 14 amino acids. From germline, CDR1 is MDHEN and CDR2 SYDVKM. The CDR3 sequence: CASSFRGGNYGYTF. The CDR3 region has the DNA TGTGCCAGCAGTTTCAGGGGCGGGAACTATGGCTACACCTTC.

The chain combines TRBV3-1 (or the pseudogene TRBV3-2) with TRBJ1-2; D is possibly TRBD1 (5 bases). CDR3 length: 15 residues. CDR1 is LGHDT and CDR2 is YNNKEL in the germline V gene (reference sequence). V was clipped by 0 bases and J by 0 bases, with 8 bases between them. The CDR3 DNA sequence: TGTGCCAGCAGCCAAGAGACAGTTACTAACTATGGCTACACCTTC. It yields the protein CASSQETVTNYGYTF.

The rearrangement uses TRBV6-5 and TRBJ2-2; 7 nucleotides line up with TRBD2. Unmatched junction bases numbered 6, after V lost 0 bases and J lost 5 bases. There are 16 residues in the CDR3. Germline V lookup: CDR1 MNHEY, CDR2 SVGAGI. CDR3 DNA sequence: TGTGCCAGCAGTTACTCGGGGAGGGGTTCTACCGGGGAGCTGTTTTTT. Its translation is CASSYSGRGSTGELFF.

The rearrangement links TRBV7-9 to TRBJ1-1; TRBD1 is a possible D gene (6 bases). Germline values: CDR1 SEHNR, CDR2 FQNEAQ (reference sequence). The V end lost 6 bases, the J end lost 1 base, and 12 bases lay between the germline ends. The CDR3 loop spans 14 amino acids. As DNA, the CDR3 is TGTGCCAGCAGTAACAGGGCTTCGAACACTGAAGCTTTCTTT. This encodes CASSNRASNTEAFF. The variable domain in full, completed from reference TRBV7-9 and TRBJ1-1, reads DTGVSQNPRHKITKRGQNVTFRCDPISEHNRLYWYRQTLGQGPEFLTYFQNEAQLEKSRLLSDRFSAERPKGSFSTLEIQRTEQGDSAMYLCASSNRASNTEAFFGQGTRLTVV.

The rearrangement uses TRBV5-6 and TRBJ2-4; 10 nucleotides line up with TRBD2. The germline V gene encodes CDR1 SGHDT and CDR2 YYEEEE. The CDR3 has 14 amino acids. After removal of 5 bases from V and 9 bases from J, the junction contained 8 bases not matched to a gene. For the CDR3, the DNA is TGTGCCAGCAGAGGAGCGGGAGGGCCTGGCATTCAGTACTTC. As protein: CASRGAGGPGIQYF.

The chain joins TRBV10-2 to TRBJ2-7, with 14 bases fitting TRBD2. The V and J ends lost 6 bases and 5 bases, in that order; junction bases with no gene match: 6. Per the germline V gene, CDR1 is WSHSY and CDR2 is SAAADI. The CDR3 totals 15 residues. The CDR3 sequence: CASSLGLAGEDEQYF. CDR3 DNA: TGCGCCAGCAGCCTGGGACTAGCGGGAGAGGACGAGCAGTACTTC.

The rearrangement links TRBV7-8 to TRBJ2-4, with 12 positions matching TRBD2. Germline V lookup: CDR1 SGHVS, CDR2 FQNEAQ. The V gene end was trimmed by 1 base and the J gene end by 1 base; junction bases not matched to a gene: 8. This CDR3 has 19 residues. This CDR3 is CASSLEASGRATAKNIQYF. The CDR3 region has the DNA TGTGCCAGCAGCTTAGAGGCTAGCGGGAGGGCCACGGCCAAAAACATTCAGTACTTC.

CDR3 sequence (DNA): TGTGCCAGCAGCCGCGCCTCCCTGGGACAGGGAGACGGGGAGCTGTTTTTT. Protein sequence: CASSRASLGQGDGELFF. J is TRBJ2-2 and V is TRBV11-2, with 9 nucleotides matching TRBD1. Germline V gene sequence: CDR1 SGHAT, CDR2 FQNNGV. This CDR3 region has 17 residues. V lost 5 bases to trimming and J lost 7 bases; unmatched junction nucleotides: 14.

This chain connects TRBV30 to TRBJ2-7; D possibly corresponds to TRBD2 (5 bases). This CDR3 region has 12 residues. Germline lookup yields CDR1 GTSNPN and CDR2 SVGIG (reference sequence). V gave up 3 bases and J gave up 7 bases, with 13 bases separating them. CDR3 DNA sequence: TGTGCCTGGAGCGTGGGTGGGAGAGAGCAGTACTTC. Translating it yields CAWSVGGREQYF.